This entry features one T cell receptor beta chain sequence. The sample originates from a study of shared clonotypes between healthy human individuals. Original handling: From ImmunoSEQ came sequences covering only the junction and carrying no quality scores, so filtering differed. Assay used: immunoSEQ multiplex PCR; TCRdb lists only in-frame clones, some missing. The V and J calls and clone size are taken from that table; D and trimming were inferred from the DNA. This table has roughly 510,000 clones, 75% to 80% appearing once. CDR1 SGHNT and CDR2 YENEEA come from the germline V gene. J was trimmed by 4 bases and V by 5 bases; bases with no gene match: 4. This CDR3 contains 16 residues.

The sequencing sample was made of PBMCs. The chain is built from TRBV11-3 and TRBJ2-1; 14 nucleotides agree with TRBD2. The TCR sequence derives from a woman in her thirties or forties in good health. Some clones in this sample may be carry-over from other donors' samples. The CDR3 loop is CASSGGTSGSYNEQFF. The CDR3, as DNA: TGTGCCAGCAGCGGCGGGACTAGCGGGAGTTACAATGAGCAGTTCTTC.